A selection of T cell receptor beta chains follows, all from one sample in a study of blood T cells in healthy people across ages. TCRdb used MiXCR to reprocess the 5' RACE reads, holding one entry per CDR3 protein. The sample carries more than 800,000 distinct CDR3 sequences, about 28% recorded once. The sample consisted of blood. The receptors here all came from a woman aged 80 or older in good health. Each CDR3 is given with its conserved first and last residue. Fields, in order: CDR3 DNA, CDR3 protein, CDR3 length, clone size, J gene, V gene, D gene. D genes are given only for firm matches. Only some rows state a clone size, as once, few, many or a class for expanded clones.

cdr3_nt: TGTGCCAGCAGTTCATACAGGGGGAGGAGAGACGAGCAGTACTTC; cdr3_aa: CASSSYRGRRDEQYF; cdr3_length: 15; clone_size: many; j_call: TRBJ2-7; v_call: TRBV28; d_call: TRBD1
cdr3_nt: TGTGCCAGCAGTTACAAAGGGGGCTATGGCTACACCTTC; cdr3_aa: CASSYKGGYGYTF; cdr3_length: 13; clone_size: many; j_call: TRBJ1-2; v_call: TRBV6-6; d_call: -
cdr3_nt: TGCAGTGCCCCCGGACTAGCGGGGGGCCCACCCTACGAGCAGTACTTC; cdr3_aa: CSAPGLAGGPPYEQYF; cdr3_length: 16; clone_size: -; j_call: TRBJ2-7; v_call: TRBV20-1; d_call: TRBD2
cdr3_nt: TGCGCCAGCAGCTTGGAGGGAGAATTTAGCACAGATACGCAGTATTTT; cdr3_aa: CASSLEGEFSTDTQYF; cdr3_length: 16; clone_size: once; j_call: TRBJ2-3; v_call: TRBV5-1; d_call: -
cdr3_nt: TGCGCCAGCAGCTTGGAGGGATGGACCAATAACTATGGCTACACCTTC; cdr3_aa: CASSLEGWTNNYGYTF; cdr3_length: 16; clone_size: many; j_call: TRBJ1-2; v_call: TRBV5-1; d_call: -
cdr3_nt: TGTGCCAGCAGCCCCCGCTGGGGGGAGCAGTTCTTC; cdr3_aa: CASSPRWGEQFF; cdr3_length: 12; clone_size: -; j_call: TRBJ2-1; v_call: TRBV7-2; d_call: -
cdr3_nt: TGTGCCAGCAGCTTATTCTCGGGACAGGGGAAGAACTATGGCTACACCTTC; cdr3_aa: CASSLFSGQGKNYGYTF; cdr3_length: 17; clone_size: many; j_call: TRBJ1-2; v_call: TRBV7-6; d_call: TRBD1
cdr3_nt: TGCGCCAGCAGCTTGGCACCAATGAACACTGAAGCTTTCTTT; cdr3_aa: CASSLAPMNTEAFF; cdr3_length: 14; clone_size: many; j_call: TRBJ1-1; v_call: TRBV5-1; d_call: -
cdr3_nt: TGTGCCAGCAGCCCCAGGGTTGACACTGAAGCTTTCTTT; cdr3_aa: CASSPRVDTEAFF; cdr3_length: 13; clone_size: many; j_call: TRBJ1-1; v_call: TRBV18; d_call: -
cdr3_nt: TGCAGCGTTGCGGGCGGGGCCGGCCTGGGGTACGAGCAGTACTTC; cdr3_aa: CSVAGGAGLGYEQYF; cdr3_length: 15; clone_size: -; j_call: TRBJ2-7; v_call: TRBV29-1; d_call: -
cdr3_nt: TGTGCCAGCAGCGGCACTAGCGGGGGGGTCACCGGGGAGCTGTTTTTT; cdr3_aa: CASSGTSGGVTGELFF; cdr3_length: 16; clone_size: few; j_call: TRBJ2-2; v_call: TRBV2; d_call: TRBD2